Listed below are T cell receptor beta chains from one sample, sequenced in a study of blood T cell repertoires in COVID-19. Measured with immunoSEQ multiplex PCR; TCRdb has only the in-frame clones, and not every one. The sample shows 300,000 or so clones, approximately 91% of them seen only once. The sample consisted of peripheral blood. The receptors come from a woman in her twenties or thirties with COVID-19, enrolled during active disease. The CDR3 runs from the conserved cysteine through the conserved F or W. The D gene is left open where the match is weak. Expanded clones are given a class, and other clones once, few, many or no size at all.

v_call	d_call	j_call	clone_size	cdr3_aa	cdr3_nt
TRBV6-6	TRBD1	TRBJ1-1	.	CASSYKGQLEHEAFF	TGTGCCAGCAGTTACAAGGGACAGCTCGAACATGAAGCTTTCTTT
TRBV3-1/TRBV3-2	.	TRBJ1-2	.	CASSQDWNREGNGYTF	TGTGCCAGCAGCCAAGATTGGAACAGGGAGGGGAATGGCTACACCTTC
TRBV6-5	TRBD1	TRBJ1-3	few	CASSSKTYRGGNTIYF	TGTGCCAGCAGTTCCAAAACCTACAGGGGCGGAAACACCATATATTTT
TRBV19	.	TRBJ1-2	.	CASSPQGDNYGYTF	TGTGCCAGTAGCCCACAGGGAGACAACTATGGCTACACCTTC
TRBV6-5	.	TRBJ2-3	.	CASSYRAGSDTQYF	TGTGCCAGCAGTTATAGGGCAGGGTCAGATACGCAGTATTTT
TRBV30	TRBD2	TRBJ2-5	.	CAWSGLQAGARETQYF	TGTGCCTGGAGTGGACTTCAGGCGGGAGCAAGGGAGACCCAGTACTTC
TRBV5-4	.	TRBJ2-2	.	CASSLVSVDTGELFF	TGTGCCAGCAGCTTGGTTAGCGTTGACACCGGGGAGCTGTTTTTT
TRBV28	TRBD1	TRBJ2-7	.	CASTLGRWGQTSYEQYF	TGTGCCAGCACCTTAGGGCGGTGGGGACAGACCTCCTACGAGCAGTACTTC
TRBV7-8	TRBD1	TRBJ2-1	.	CASSPGDRAVNEQFF	TGTGCCAGCAGCCCCGGGGACAGGGCTGTCAATGAGCAGTTCTTC
TRBV29-1	.	TRBJ1-4	once	CSVNSDSDYEKLFF	TGCAGCGTGAACTCTGACAGCGACTATGAAAAACTGTTTTTT
TRBV7-8	TRBD2	TRBJ2-1	.	CASSRGLSASYNEQFF	TGTGCCAGCAGCCGGGGACTATCAGCCTCCTACAATGAGCAGTTCTTC
TRBV5-1	.	TRBJ2-5	.	CASSLDGRGETQYF	TGCGCCAGCAGCTTGGACGGGAGAGGCGAGACCCAGTACTTC
TRBV5-1	.	TRBJ1-3	.	CASSPQQGGNTIYF	TGCGCCAGCAGCCCCCAGCAGGGGGGAAACACCATATATTTT
TRBV27	TRBD2	TRBJ2-3	.	CASSGGAGVNYF	TGTGCCAGCAGTGGGGGAGCGGGAGTAAATTATTTT
TRBV3-1/TRBV3-2	.	TRBJ1-1	.	CASSLKTGVDTEAFF	TGTGCCAGCAGCCTAAAGACGGGGGTGGACACTGAAGCTTTCTTT
TRBV29-1	.	TRBJ2-7	.	CSVGFGGPYEQYF	TGCAGCGTCGGCTTTGGGGGCCCGTACGAGCAGTACTTC
TRBV27	.	TRBJ2-7	.	CASSYRRSSYEQYF	TGTGCCAGCAGTTACAGAAGAAGCTCCTACGAGCAGTACTTC
TRBV14	TRBD2	TRBJ2-2	.	CASSPRLAGANTGELFF	TGTGCCAGCAGCCCCCGACTAGCGGGAGCGAACACCGGGGAGCTGTTTTTT
TRBV30	TRBD1	TRBJ1-1	.	CAWNRGPNTEAFF	TGTGCCTGGAACAGGGGGCCGAACACTGAAGCTTTCTTT
TRBV3-1/TRBV3-2	TRBD1	TRBJ2-7	.	CASSQNRGHEQYF	TGTGCCAGCAGCCAAAACAGGGGGCACGAGCAGTACTTC
TRBV6-5	TRBD1	TRBJ1-1	.	CASVLDRDSMRAFF	TGTGCCAGCGTTCTCGATAGGGACAGTATGCGCGCTTTCTTT
TRBV5-4	TRBD1	TRBJ2-5	.	CASSFTGEETQYF	TGTGCCAGCAGCTTTACAGGGGAAGAGACCCAGTACTTC
TRBV3-1/TRBV3-2	TRBD1	TRBJ1-5	once	CASSPTPRTGGNQPQHF	TGTGCCAGCAGCCCAACCCCCAGGACAGGGGGCAATCAGCCCCAGCATTTT
TRBV14	TRBD1	TRBJ2-5	.	CASSQVPRGRETQYF	TGTGCCAGCAGCCAAGTTCCCAGGGGGCGAGAGACCCAGTACTTC
TRBV11-1	.	TRBJ2-2	.	CASSPRATGELFF	TGTGCCAGCAGCCCCAGGGCGACCGGGGAGCTGTTTTTT
TRBV5-4	TRBD1	TRBJ1-2	.	CASSARQGEGGYTF	TGTGCCAGCAGCGCTCGACAGGGTGAAGGTGGCTACACCTTC
TRBV6-1	TRBD1	TRBJ1-5	.	CASSEDRGLGNQPQHF	TGTGCCAGCAGCGAAGACAGGGGGCTAGGGAATCAGCCCCAGCATTTT
TRBV11-2	.	TRBJ2-3	.	CASSPGTARHTDTQYF	TGTGCCAGCAGCCCCGGGACTGCTCGGCACACAGATACGCAGTATTTT
TRBV9	TRBD2	TRBJ2-7	once	CASSVAGGTYEQYF	TGTGCCAGCAGCGTAGCGGGAGGGACCTACGAGCAGTACTTC
TRBV5-1	.	TRBJ1-4	.	CASSSRANEKLFF	TGCGCCAGCAGCTCCCGGGCTAATGAAAAACTGTTTTTT
TRBV28	.	TRBJ1-1	few	CASSDRGTFNTEAFF	TGTGCCAGCAGTGACCGAGGGACATTTAACACTGAAGCTTTCTTT
TRBV5-5	TRBD1	TRBJ1-2	.	CASSLTDRDGYTF	TGTGCCAGCAGCTTGACGGACAGGGATGGCTACACCTTC
TRBV5-6	.	TRBJ2-1	.	CASTLGVYNEQFF	TGTGCCAGCACCCTAGGGGTCTACAATGAGCAGTTCTTC
TRBV29-1	.	TRBJ1-1	.	CSVLYSGTEAFF	TGCAGCGTTCTCTATAGTGGCACTGAAGCTTTCTTT
TRBV5-4	.	TRBJ2-5	.	CASSRIEETQYF	TGTGCCAGCAGCCGCATAGAAGAGACCCAGTACTTC
TRBV28	.	TRBJ1-2	.	CASSFGTTYGYTF	TGTGCCAGCAGTTTCGGGACAACCTATGGCTACACCTTC
TRBV19	TRBD1	TRBJ2-1	.	CASSTRQGSYNEQFF	TGTGCCAGTAGTACCCGACAGGGGTCCTACAATGAGCAGTTCTTC
TRBV27	TRBD1	TRBJ1-1	.	CASSVGQGAEAFF	TGTGCCAGCAGTGTGGGACAGGGGGCAGAAGCTTTCTTT